This T cell receptor (beta chain) comes out of a study of cytomegalovirus exposure and HLA in healthy donors (dated by TCRdb to about 2017). For the study in its entirety: According to an earlier analysis of a few hundred of the donors, roughly 180 million T cells yielded 100 million or so unique TCR beta sequences and around 280 Gb of sequence data. Every repertoire in the discovery cohort had been generated on one and the same sequencing platform. The study used immunosequencing to profile the T cell repertoires of about 670 subjects and linked those repertoires to cytomegalovirus serostatus. A handful of DR-DQ haplotypes were handled as single units for association and clustering because linkage in the cohort was strong. An early release that covered about 640 HLA-typed donors contained 300 to 350 gigabases of sequencing data and 70 million to 100 million unique TCR sequences. Among the roughly 400 genotyped donors, 81% belonged to the genetic ancestry cluster associated with self-reported Caucasian donors. To predict cytomegalovirus infection status, the study combined high-throughput TCR immunosequencing, statistical association of individual TCRs with disease status, and machine learning. Along with the roughly 670-subject first cohort, a separate validation cohort of 120 different subjects was used. Typing coverage differed by locus: A, B, C, DRB1 and DQB1 were typed in roughly 620-630 donors, DQA1 in 500 to 550, DPA1 in around 600, and DPB1 in approximately 450. The study was designed to test whether signatures of past pathogen exposure could be identified by cataloging public T cell receptors. Genome-wide SNP genotypes for about 60% of the 666 donors were used in a later genetic analysis, which treated that subset as a discovery cohort. On average, roughly 250,000 unique TCR beta nucleotide sequences were sequenced per donor among fewer than 500 genotyped donors of the cohort, with about 19% of those sequences being non-productive. In a later analysis, previously published TCR beta repertoires from 550 to 700 donors were re-analyzed and high-resolution HLA genotyping was added so that TCR occurrence patterns could be studied. Class I and class II HLA loci were covered by the typing at four-digit resolution. Rather than drawing on any new phenotypic data, the later analysis identified candidate immune exposures from TCR beta sequences and the way those sequences occurred across donors. Donor age, sex, ethnicity and CMV serostatus were collected together with the repertoire data. An earlier analysis of some 500 of the donors applied high-throughput TCR beta sequencing to assess whether each TCR beta V gene segment acted as functional or pseudogenic.

General findings and caveats noted by the study authors: While some public TCRs were present in many individuals, most TCR sequences turned up only very rarely across donors. In a later analysis, TCR association rates were found to vary across HLA loci, with the most associated TCRs seen for DRB1 alleles and the fewest for HLA-C alleles. Immune exposure information for the cohort was limited to CMV serostatus. Linkage disequilibrium might explain the correlated functional status among segregating V segments, but an unknown experimental factor could not be excluded. The 87-base-pair reads could not distinguish some IMGT-functional V segments, including TRBV6-2 and TRBV6-3, so those segments were excluded. In a later analysis, most CMV-associated TCR beta chains were found to appear HLA-restricted, with HLA associations seemingly driven largely by CMV exposure. When HLA alleles, especially DR and DQ, strongly co-occurred, attributing TCR associations to individual alleles was difficult. A further reported finding was that TCR beta sequences accurately predicted the HLA-A and HLA-B alleles for most subjects in the first cohort. Because counts were too low, about 15 rarely observed V segments, including chromosome 9 orphons, were left out of the earlier analysis of 587 of the donors. In an earlier analysis of about 550 of the donors, most TCR beta V segments were observed in productive rearrangements about 87% or about 30% of the time, broadly matching IMGT annotations. Only TCR beta chains were sequenced in this cohort, and the absence of alpha or paired-chain data limited detectable features. According to the authors, the approach could potentially be generalized to other disease states and immunological phenotypes. In a later analysis, HLA-associated TCR beta chains were found to be more clonally expanded and to have lower generation probabilities than equally common non-associated chains. At a false discovery rate of 0.05, a later analysis linked fewer than 20,000 TCR beta sequences to specific HLA alleles. A cluster of highly shared sequence variants was judged likely to represent a technical artifact of the sequencing pipeline. Roughly uniform sequencing depth across donors was assumed in presence/absence analyses, although this assumption may not hold. The classifier was reported to diagnose cytomegalovirus status with high specificity and sensitivity in both the original cohort and the validation cohort. In vitro tests confirmed that a few of the cytomegalovirus-associated TCR beta chains recognize cytomegalovirus antigens. Compared with the roughly 700-donor mean, donors in an Asian-associated ancestry cluster had fewer N-insertions in productive TCRs, according to a later genetic analysis. According to a later analysis, parvovirus B19, influenza, CMV and Epstein-Barr virus appeared linked to several top co-occurrence clusters. In a later genetic analysis, a missense DCLRE1C variant was associated with V-gene and J-gene trimming of TCR beta chains, and the association was replicated in an independent cohort. In the study, some 160 TCR beta chains were listed as associated with cytomegalovirus. HLA typing was unavailable for some donors at each locus, so association tests used only the typed subset.

Note on this clone: It has no known antigen specificity. Per-base quality was not reported, and no clone a single base away is much larger than it.

The library was built by means of the immunoSEQ multiplex PCR assay. For the multiplex PCR, a mixture combining 60 forward primers for TCR Vbeta segments and 13 reverse primers for TCR Jbeta segments was used. The CDR3 region of rearranged TCR beta genes was amplified from genomic DNA with a multiplex PCR assay. The amplified TCR beta libraries were sequenced on the Illumina HiSeq System as 87-base-pair reads. The original methods were these. A later analysis tallied 80 million to 95 million unique TCR beta chains across the roughly 610 repertoires, and about 12 million of those chains were shared by two or more donors. Raw reads were error-corrected and collapsed into unique sequences by a nearest-neighbor algorithm in which closely related sequences were merged to remove PCR and sequencing errors. V, D and J gene segments were assigned by aligning CDR3 sequences to IMGT reference sequences. For a sequence to be retained, at least a six-nucleotide match to both a V gene segment and a J gene segment was required. A rearrangement counted as productive if the CDR3 had no stop codons and remained in frame with V and J, and every other rearrangement counted as non-productive. Following IMGT convention, CDR3 was defined as the stretch from the second conserved V-encoded cysteine up to the conserved J-encoded phenylalanine. The earlier analysis of more than 450 of the donors excluded sequences that lacked an unambiguous match to a single V gene segment. An earlier analysis of some 610 of the donors called V segments functional above 56.7% productive rearrangements and segregating when the between-donor standard deviation exceeded 5%. A statistical classification framework was developed to diagnose cytomegalovirus status using the catalog of TCR beta chain sequences. V and J gene assignment, in a later analysis, came from comparing TCR nucleotide sequences with IMGT/GENE-DB human TR gene sequences. The TCRdist pipeline was used in a later analysis to assign CDR3 sequences and most-parsimonious VDJ recombination scenarios. In a later analysis, each TCR beta chain was defined by its CDR3 amino acid sequence together with its V-gene family, and reads lacking a unique V-gene family were excluded. To address suspected cross-contamination and a sequencing artifact, a later analysis removed roughly 640 highly shared, low-generation-probability nucleotide sequences. In a later analysis, a clonal expansion index for each public chain was calculated from normalized within-repertoire ranks of inferred template counts. In a later analysis, generation probabilities were computed with a VDJ recombination model fitted to out-of-frame rearrangements, and the resulting probabilities were checked against IGoR. In a later analysis, hypergeometric tests were used to score TCR-TCR, TCR-HLA and TCR-CMV co-occurrence, with a repertoire-size bias correction applied to TCR pairs. In a later analysis, false discovery rates were estimated by permuting HLA or CMV assignments 20 times. In a later analysis, co-occurring TCRs were grouped using DBSCAN, and TCRdist sequence similarity was added for clustering within HLA-allele-positive subsets. For co-occurrence clustering, repertoires with fewer than 30,000 or more than 120,000 public chains were excluded, along with a handful of repertoires with anomalous nucleotide sharing. Here the immuneACCESS table is served through TCRdb, limited to in-frame sequences with V and J called. Missing clones are a known gap in these copies; in checked studies unresolved V genes cover under half, and the rest lacks a known reason. That table gives V, J and clone size, and the DNA gave D and trimming. The sample table records some 210,000 clones; roughly 80% of these occur just once. The top ten clonotypes cover 3.8% of the sample.

The CDR3, from cysteine to phenylalanine, totals 13 residues. Only CDR3 DNA is held: 39 bases, read in frame from base 1. The germline V gene yields MGHDK for CDR1 and SYGVNS for CDR2. The junction shows trimming of 4 bases on V and 2 bases on J, plus 9 bases between the germline ends. In total, around 600 healthy bone marrow donors made up the cohort. At the time of sampling, every cohort member was nominally healthy, though immune exposures that went unrecorded were likely present. The donor tested CMV seronegative, placing the donor among the 350 or so seronegative members of the cohort. A peripheral blood sample was collected from each donor, and TCR beta sequencing was performed on peripheral blood mononuclear cells. The Qiagen DNeasy Blood Extraction Kit was used to extract genomic DNA from the blood cell samples.

Sequencing used PBMCs. This TCR derives from a male donor in good health and CMV-seronegative. The V and J segments used are TRBV25-1 and TRBJ2-7; no D gene can be assigned with confidence. The base sequence is TGTGCCAGCAGTGCTCAGGTAGCCTACGAGCAGTACTTC. This yields the protein CASSAQVAYEQYF.